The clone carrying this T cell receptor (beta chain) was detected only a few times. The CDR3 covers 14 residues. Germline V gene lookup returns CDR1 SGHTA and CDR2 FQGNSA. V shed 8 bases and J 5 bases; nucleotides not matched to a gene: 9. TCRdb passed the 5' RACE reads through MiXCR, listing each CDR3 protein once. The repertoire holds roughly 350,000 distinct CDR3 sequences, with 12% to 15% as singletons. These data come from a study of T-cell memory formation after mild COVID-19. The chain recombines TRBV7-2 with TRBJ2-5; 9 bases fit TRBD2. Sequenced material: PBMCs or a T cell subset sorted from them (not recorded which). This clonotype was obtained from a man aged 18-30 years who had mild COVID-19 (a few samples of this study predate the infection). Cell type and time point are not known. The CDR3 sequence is CASGPGLATETQYF. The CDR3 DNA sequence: TGTGCCAGCGGCCCGGGACTAGCCACGGAGACCCAGTACTTC.